These T cell receptor beta chains were read from a single sample in a study of blood T cells in healthy people across ages. TCRdb processed the 5' RACE reads anew with MiXCR; each CDR3 protein has one entry. The sample shows roughly 500,000 distinct CDR3 sequences, nearly 25% of them seen only once. The sample also formed part of further work on T cells of mothers and their children.

Sequenced sample: blood. These receptors came from a boy between 10 and 17 years old in good health. Each CDR3 is given with its conserved first and last residue. A D gene is named only where the DNA matches it firmly. The size of a clone is reported for some rows only, either as once, few or many, or as a class for expanded clones.

TRBJ2-3	NA	NA	TRBV20-1	CSANRGGTSTDTQYF	TGCAGTGCAAACAGGGGGGGTACTAGCACAGATACGCAGTATTTT
TRBJ2-3	TRBD1	NA	TRBV7-9	CASSPVTGVGTDTQYF	TGTGCCAGCAGCCCCGTGACAGGGGTGGGTACAGATACGCAGTATTTT
TRBJ2-3	TRBD2	NA	TRBV28	CASRRTSGSLVGTQYF	TGTGCCAGCCGTCGGACTAGCGGGAGTTTAGTCGGTACGCAGTATTTT
TRBJ2-7	NA	NA	TRBV7-6	CASSSGTYYEQYF	TGTGCCAGCAGCTCCGGGACTTACTACGAGCAGTACTTC
TRBJ2-3	NA	NA	TRBV5-1	CASSYGITDTQYF	TGCGCCAGCAGTTATGGTATCACAGATACGCAGTATTTT
TRBJ2-5	NA	few	TRBV24-1	CATSDSGHGEQYF	TGTGCCACCAGTGATTCGGGGCATGGGGAGCAGTACTTC
TRBJ2-7	TRBD1	NA	TRBV28	CASRPGQGPEQYF	TGTGCCAGCAGACCGGGACAGGGTCCCGAGCAGTACTTC
TRBJ2-5	NA	few	TRBV7-3	CASSLSVASSETQYF	TGTGCCAGCAGCTTATCTGTGGCAAGCTCCGAGACCCAGTACTTC
TRBJ2-7	TRBD2	NA	TRBV6-2/TRBV6-3	CASSYVGGPQEQYF	TGTGCCAGCAGTTACGTGGGAGGGCCACAAGAGCAGTACTTC
TRBJ2-5	NA	NA	TRBV6-5	CASSWSGNSGTQYF	TGTGCCAGCAGTTGGTCGGGAAATTCGGGGACCCAGTACTTC
TRBJ2-5	TRBD2	few	TRBV25-1	CASLKAGGPSGETQYF	TGTGCCAGCCTAAAAGCGGGAGGGCCGTCGGGAGAGACCCAGTACTTC
TRBJ1-1	TRBD1	NA	TRBV12-3/TRBV12-4	CASSLAGGGVMKAFF	TGTGCCAGCAGTTTAGCGGGAGGGGGCGTTATGAAAGCTTTCTTT
TRBJ2-1	TRBD2	NA	TRBV7-3	CASSSPGRLAGGDEQFF	TGTGCCAGCAGCTCCCCGGGTAGACTAGCGGGGGGTGATGAGCAGTTCTTC
TRBJ1-1	NA	NA	TRBV7-6	CASSPDSYKAFF	TGTGCCAGCAGCCCGGACAGCTATAAAGCTTTCTTT
TRBJ1-1	TRBD1	few	TRBV30	CAWDRGGNTEAFF	TGTGCCTGGGACAGGGGGGGGAACACTGAAGCTTTCTTT
TRBJ2-7	NA	once	TRBV29-1	CSVADSNYEQYF	TGCAGCGTTGCGGACAGCAACTACGAGCAGTACTTC
TRBJ2-1	NA	NA	TRBV24-1	CATSGSPRGGNEQFF	TGTGCCACCAGTGGATCCCCCAGGGGGGGGAATGAGCAGTTCTTC
TRBJ1-2	TRBD1	few	TRBV29-1	CSVELSDRGGGYTF	TGCAGCGTTGAACTATCGGACAGGGGCGGCGGCTACACCTTC
TRBJ2-3	NA	few	TRBV7-9	CASSKAGAITDTQYF	TGTGCCAGCAGCAAAGCAGGGGCCATCACAGATACGCAGTATTTT
TRBJ2-2	NA	NA	TRBV5-1	CASRGGGRNTGELFF	TGCGCCAGCAGAGGGGGGGGCCGGAACACCGGGGAGCTGTTTTTT
TRBJ1-2	NA	many	TRBV6-4	CASSDSYGYTF	TGTGCCAGCAGCGACAGCTATGGCTACACCTTC
TRBJ2-7	NA	few	TRBV14	CASSQDYGSSYEQYF	TGTGCCAGCAGCCAAGATTATGGGAGCTCCTACGAGCAGTACTTC
TRBJ1-4	TRBD1	NA	TRBV6-5	CASSYSEGAANEKLFF	TGTGCCAGCAGTTACTCTGAGGGGGCGGCTAATGAAAAACTGTTTTTT
TRBJ1-3	NA	NA	TRBV28	CASSSPGRNTIYF	TGTGCCAGCAGTTCCCCAGGGAGAAACACCATATATTTT
TRBJ2-4	NA	NA	TRBV5-6	CASSLSVTNIQYF	TGTGCCAGCAGCTTATCGGTAACAAACATTCAGTACTTC
TRBJ2-7	TRBD1	few	TRBV29-1	CSVTGGATEQYF	TGCAGCGTGACAGGGGGCGCGACCGAGCAGTACTTC
TRBJ2-7	TRBD2	few	TRBV6-1	CASCLGFGTSGGLSYEQYF	TGTGCCAGCTGCCTAGGATTCGGGACTAGCGGGGGCCTCTCCTACGAGCAGTACTTC
TRBJ2-7	NA	NA	TRBV7-9	CASSREGGEQYF	TGTGCCAGCAGCCGGGAAGGGGGCGAGCAGTACTTC
TRBJ2-3	NA	few	TRBV2	CASSELDQPSTDTQYF	TGTGCCAGCAGTGAGTTGGACCAACCTAGCACAGATACGCAGTATTTT
TRBJ2-6	NA	NA	TRBV28	CASSSILTGSSSGANVLTF	TGTGCCAGCAGTTCCATTCTGACGGGAAGCAGCTCTGGGGCCAACGTCCTGACTTTC
TRBJ1-1	NA	NA	TRBV7-9	CASAREATEAFF	TGTGCCAGCGCAAGGGAGGCCACTGAAGCTTTCTTT
TRBJ2-2	NA	NA	TRBV11-2	CAGSLVGGGELFF	TGTGCCGGCAGCTTAGTCGGGGGCGGGGAGCTGTTTTTT
TRBJ2-2	NA	many	TRBV5-1	CASSLELGPTGELFF	TGCGCCAGCAGCTTGGAACTGGGACCAACCGGGGAGCTGTTTTTT
TRBJ1-4	NA	many	TRBV19	CASSIGTASNEKLFF	TGTGCCAGTAGTATCGGGACGGCCTCTAATGAAAAACTGTTTTTT
TRBJ2-7	NA	NA	TRBV20-1	CSAYFNRGGAGEQYF	TGCAGTGCCTACTTTAACCGAGGTGGGGCCGGGGAGCAGTACTTC
TRBJ2-5	NA	few	TRBV4-1	CASSHESTGRGATQYF	TGCGCCAGCAGCCATGAGTCTACCGGCCGTGGAGCGACCCAGTACTTC
TRBJ1-1	NA	NA	TRBV7-8	CASSLAVSTEAFF	TGTGCCAGCAGCTTAGCGGTATCCACTGAAGCTTTCTTT
TRBJ2-1	NA	few	TRBV7-9	CASSLVFDEQFF	TGTGCCAGCAGCTTAGTTTTCGATGAGCAGTTCTTC
TRBJ2-5	NA	few	TRBV25-1	CASSEWGLETQYF	TGTGCCAGCAGTGAATGGGGCCTCGAGACCCAGTACTTC
TRBJ2-3	NA	NA	TRBV5-6	CASRFRGRGTDTQYF	TGTGCCAGCAGATTCCGGGGGCGCGGCACAGATACGCAGTATTTT
TRBJ2-1	TRBD1	few	TRBV2	CASSRTGFYNEQFF	TGTGCCAGCAGTCGGACAGGGTTCTACAATGAGCAGTTCTTC
TRBJ2-7	TRBD2	few	TRBV4-1	CASSQGAGLAGSYEQYF	TGCGCCAGCAGCCAAGGTGCGGGACTAGCGGGCTCCTACGAGCAGTACTTC
TRBJ2-7	NA	NA	TRBV20-1	CSARSFAGLSSYEQYF	TGCAGTGCTAGAAGTTTTGCGGGCCTGAGCTCCTACGAGCAGTACTTC
TRBJ2-7	TRBD1	few	TRBV27	CASRTDRATYEQYF	TGTGCCAGCAGAACCGACAGGGCTACCTACGAGCAGTACTTC
TRBJ2-7	TRBD1	few	TRBV24-1	CATSPGQGLEQYF	TGTGCCACGTCGCCGGGACAGGGCCTCGAGCAGTACTTC
TRBJ2-7	TRBD1	once	TRBV2	CASSERRTGISTYEQYF	TGTGCCAGCAGTGAGAGGAGGACAGGGATCTCGACCTACGAGCAGTACTTC
TRBJ1-2	NA	NA	TRBV14	CASSQDGDYGYTF	TGTGCCAGCAGCCAAGACGGGGACTATGGCTACACCTTC
TRBJ2-7	NA	NA	TRBV28	CASIQQDSTYEQYF	TGTGCCAGCATACAGCAGGACAGTACCTACGAGCAGTACTTC
TRBJ1-1	TRBD1	few	TRBV6-5	CASTGTGGGTEAFF	TGTGCCAGCACCGGGACAGGGGGTGGCACTGAAGCTTTCTTT
TRBJ1-6	NA	few	TRBV30	CAWSVWGAWNSPLHF	TGTGCCTGGAGTGTGTGGGGAGCTTGGAATTCACCCCTCCACTTT
TRBJ1-2	NA	NA	TRBV6-5	CASSYLRESNGYTF	TGTGCCAGCAGTTACTTAAGGGAATCGAATGGCTACACCTTC
TRBJ2-7	NA	many	TRBV5-1	CASSLWRGSYEQYF	TGCGCCAGCAGCTTGTGGCGGGGCTCCTACGAGCAGTACTTC
TRBJ1-1	TRBD1	few	TRBV9	CASSGQGARAFF	TGTGCCAGCAGCGGACAGGGGGCGCGAGCTTTCTTT